This T cell receptor beta chain was obtained from a study of T cell repertoires in cytomegalovirus infection. In the study overall: Recently identified HLA-C-restricted CMV epitopes and well-studied HLA-B-restricted CMV epitopes were used by the study. CMV infection plus the matching HLA type was flagged by public TCR beta signatures.

Trimming took 3 bases from V and 3 from J, leaving 9 bases between them. CDR3 length: 14 residues. TCRdb re-derived calls from the reads in MiXCR, one entry per CDR3 protein. In the table there are 100,000 to 150,000 distinct CDR3 sequences, around 30% of which are singletons. Turning to this clonotype: What it binds is unknown.

This TCR derives from a human donor in good health (CMV status not recorded). Some clones in this sample may be carry-over from other donors' samples. This chain connects TRBV12-3 or TRBV12-4 to TRBJ1-5; D is unresolved. The material was CD8+ T cells from cultured PBMCs, obtained from culture after CMV antigen stimulation. The CDR3 loop reads CASSFPGINQPQHF. The CDR3 coding sequence is TGTGCCAGCAGTTTCCCCGGGATCAATCAGCCCCAGCATTTT.